This T cell receptor beta chain was sequenced for a study of Ad26.COV2.S vaccination and SARS-CoV-2 variants. This CDR3 is 13 amino acids long. The V segment lost 3 bases and the J segment 5 bases; nucleotides outside the gene matches: 2. Germline-derived CDR1 and CDR2 are MGHDK and SYGVNS. Profiling relied on immunoSEQ multiplex PCR, and the TCRdb table lists in-frame clones only, not all of them. The sample has 440,000 or so clones; roughly 88% are singletons. Note on this clone: Its antigen is still unknown.

The treatment: approximately 18 received Ad26.COV2.S at low or high dose, single or two shots; roughly 5 received placebo; per-sample allocation not given. Material that was analyzed had been drawn on day 63 after the first vaccine or placebo injection. Study-wide results and caveats: Total T cell responses, in the TCR breadth and depth analyses, may have been underestimated. Whether participants received vaccine or placebo, their non-spike TCR breadth was similar.

The sample in question was peripheral blood, obtained in a trial of Ad26.COV2.S vaccine versus placebo. This chain uses TRBV25-1 with TRBJ2-5, with 8 nucleotides matching TRBD1. The clonotype comes from a person between 18 and 60 years old who received the Ad26.COV2.S COVID-19 vaccine or a placebo. The chain's CDR3 is CASSDRGLETQYF. DNA for the CDR3: TGTGCCAGCAGTGACAGGGGGCTTGAGACCCAGTACTTC.